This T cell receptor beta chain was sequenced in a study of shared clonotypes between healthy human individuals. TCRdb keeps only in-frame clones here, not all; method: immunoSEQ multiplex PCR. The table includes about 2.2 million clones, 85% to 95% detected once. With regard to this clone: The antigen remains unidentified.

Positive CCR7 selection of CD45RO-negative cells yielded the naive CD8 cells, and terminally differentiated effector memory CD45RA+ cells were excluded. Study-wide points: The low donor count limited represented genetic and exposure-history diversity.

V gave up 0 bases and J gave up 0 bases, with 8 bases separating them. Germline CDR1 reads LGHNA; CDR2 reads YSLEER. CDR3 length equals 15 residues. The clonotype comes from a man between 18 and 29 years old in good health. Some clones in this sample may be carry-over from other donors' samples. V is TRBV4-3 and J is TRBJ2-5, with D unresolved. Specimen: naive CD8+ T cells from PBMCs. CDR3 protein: CASSQDLDNQETQYF. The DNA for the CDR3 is TGCGCCAGCAGCCAAGATCTTGACAACCAAGAGACCCAGTACTTC.